The rows below give T cell receptor beta chains drawn from one sample of a study of OX40 agonist ivuxolimab in advanced cancers. The table came from immunoSEQ multiplex PCR; TCRdb's copy has only in-frame clones and leaves some out. The sample includes roughly 75,000 clones, 70% to 90% seen only once; the top ten take roughly 1.1%. The sample was CD4+ or CD8+ T cells sorted from blood, taken in a trial of the OX40 agonist ivuxolimab. These receptors were obtained from an adult with an advanced solid tumor such as melanoma, head and neck, liver or kidney cancer. CDR3s include the opening cysteine and the closing phenylalanine or tryptophan. D genes are given only for firm matches. Some rows have no size entry. The others give once, few or many, or a class for an expanded clone.

v_call	j_call	clone_size	d_call	cdr3_nt	cdr3_aa
TRBV27	TRBJ2-1	-	TRBD2	TGTGCCAGCAGCCCCCTGACTAGCTCCAATGAGCAGTTCTTC	CASSPLTSSNEQFF
TRBV7-2	TRBJ1-1	-	-	TGTGCCAGCAGCTCACGGGGGTGGACTGAAGCTTTCTTT	CASSSRGWTEAFF
TRBV19	TRBJ1-3	-	TRBD1	TGTGCCACCATGGGACAGCATGGAAACACCATATATTTT	CATMGQHGNTIYF
TRBV4-3	TRBJ2-2	-	TRBD1	TGCGCCAGCAGCCAACCGGGACAGGGGGTTTCCGGGGAGCTGTTTTTT	CASSQPGQGVSGELFF
TRBV6-1	TRBJ1-5	-	-	TGTGCCAGCAGTGGCGCGGGAAAGCATCAGCCCCAGCATTTT	CASSGAGKHQPQHF
TRBV28	TRBJ1-2	-	-	TGTGCCAGCAGTTTAGGGGGGACCCGTACTGGCTACACCTTC	CASSLGGTRTGYTF
TRBV2	TRBJ1-2	-	TRBD1	TGTGCCAGCAGTGCAGAGGGACAGGGGGCCGGATATGGCTACACCTTC	CASSAEGQGAGYGYTF
TRBV6-1	TRBJ2-1	-	TRBD2	TGTGCCAGCAGTGAAACGCCGGGACTAGCGGGAGTGGAGCAGTTCTTC	CASSETPGLAGVEQFF
TRBV30	TRBJ2-7	-	-	TGTGCCTGGATCCGTAGCGAGCAGTACTTC	CAWIRSEQYF
TRBV19	TRBJ1-4	-	-	TGTGCCAGTAGTATTGGCGGCGGTGAAAAACTGTTTTTT	CASSIGGGEKLFF
TRBV5-4	TRBJ1-1	-	TRBD1	TGTGCCAGCAGCTGGCCCGGGACAGGGAACACTGAAGCTTTCTTT	CASSWPGTGNTEAFF
TRBV9	TRBJ2-1	-	TRBD2	TGTGCCAGCAGCGTAGAAAGCGGGAGGGCTTATGAGCAGTTCTTC	CASSVESGRAYEQFF
TRBV4-1	TRBJ1-5	-	TRBD1	TGCGCCAGCAGCCAAGATCCTGGACAGGGCAATCAGCCCCAGCATTTT	CASSQDPGQGNQPQHF
TRBV5-1	TRBJ2-5	-	-	TGCGCCAGCAGACCGACCATTACAGGGTTAGGGACCCAGTACTTC	CASRPTITGLGTQYF
TRBV12-2	TRBJ2-3	-	-	TGTGCAAGTCGCTTAGAAACTAGATTTGGGACAGATACGCAGTATTTT	CASRLETRFGTDTQYF
TRBV19	TRBJ1-5	-	-	TGTGCCAGTAGTATTAGAGGGGATAGCAATCAGCCCCAGCATTTT	CASSIRGDSNQPQHF
TRBV4-2	TRBJ2-2	-	-	TGTGCCAGCAGCCAAGATGGGGAGGGGGAGCTGTTTTTT	CASSQDGEGELFF
TRBV6-1	TRBJ2-5	once	-	TGTGCCAGCAGTGAACAGGGCCAAGAGACCCAGTACTTC	CASSEQGQETQYF
TRBV4-3	TRBJ2-1	once	-	TGCGCCAGCAGCCAAGCCCGGGACTACAATGAGCAGTTCTTC	CASSQARDYNEQFF
TRBV4-1	TRBJ2-7	-	-	TGCGCCAGCAGACTCATACAGGAAACCTACGAGCAGTACTTC	CASRLIQETYEQYF
TRBV19	TRBJ2-5	-	TRBD1	TGTGCCAGTAGTCCGGGACAGGGGGTCGAGACCCAGTACTTC	CASSPGQGVETQYF
TRBV6-5	TRBJ2-7	-	-	TGTGCCAGCAGTACCCAGGGGACAAGCTCCTACGAGCAGTACTTC	CASSTQGTSSYEQYF
TRBV6-5	TRBJ2-3	-	TRBD1	TGTGCCAGCAGTTTACAGGGGTCTGCAGATACGCAGTATTTT	CASSLQGSADTQYF
TRBV5-1	TRBJ2-2	-	TRBD2	TGCGCCAGCAGCTCTTCGACTAGCGGGAGTGGGGAGGAGCTGTTTTTT	CASSSSTSGSGEELFF
TRBV30	TRBJ1-2	-	-	TGTGCCTGGAGTCCCGGGCAGTTTAACTATGGCTACACCTTC	CAWSPGQFNYGYTF
TRBV28	TRBJ2-1	-	TRBD2	TGTGCCAGCAGTTTGTGGTCTAGCGGGAACAATGAGCAGTTCTTC	CASSLWSSGNNEQFF
TRBV6-5	TRBJ2-1	-	-	TGTGCCAGCAGCGCAGGCTCCTACAATGAGCAGTTCTTC	CASSAGSYNEQFF
TRBV10-1	TRBJ1-3	once	-	TGCGCCAGCAGTGAGTCGACGGACACGAACACCATATATTTT	CASSESTDTNTIYF
TRBV7-9	TRBJ1-2	once	TRBD1	TGTGCCAGCAGCTTAATGAGCGCGACAGGGAACTATGGCTACACCTTC	CASSLMSATGNYGYTF
TRBV19	TRBJ1-5	-	TRBD1	TGTGCCACAAAGGGCGGGACAGGGACCCCATATAGCAATCAGCCCCAGCATTTT	CATKGGTGTPYSNQPQHF
TRBV29-1	TRBJ1-1	-	-	TGCAGCGTTGTGAGGCAGAACACTGAAGCTTTCTTT	CSVVRQNTEAFF
TRBV5-1	TRBJ1-6	-	-	TGCGCCAGCAGTGTAACCATTGGTTCCTATAATTCACCCCTCCACTTT	CASSVTIGSYNSPLHF
TRBV18	TRBJ2-1	-	TRBD2	TGTGCCAGCTCACCACCGACTAGCCGGGGAGTGGGGTTCTTC	CASSPPTSRGVGFF
TRBV13	TRBJ1-2	-	-	TGTGCCAGCAGCTTAGTTGGCTCCGTACACACCTTC	CASSLVGSVHTF
TRBV2	TRBJ2-7	-	-	TGTGCCAGCAGCCAAGGACTACGCTACGAGCAGTACTTC	CASSQGLRYEQYF
TRBV7-2	TRBJ1-1	-	-	TGTGCCAGCAGCTTAGATAGGGCCCGAGGGACTGAAGCTTTCTTT	CASSLDRARGTEAFF
TRBV4-1	TRBJ1-4	-	-	TGCGCCAGCAGCCAAGGTCCCCGGGCCAACACTAATGAAAAACTGTTTTTT	CASSQGPRANTNEKLFF
TRBV19	TRBJ2-7	-	-	TGTGCCAGTAGTATGCGGGGTTTGGACGAGCAGTACTTC	CASSMRGLDEQYF
TRBV28	TRBJ2-7	-	-	TGTGCCAGCAGTTTAGGCGGGTTACGACGCTTC	CASSLGGLRRF
TRBV6-1	TRBJ2-3	-	TRBD2	TGTGCCAGCAGTGTACTAGCGGGAGGGCCTACAGATACGCAGTATTTT	CASSVLAGGPTDTQYF
TRBV18	TRBJ2-5	once	TRBD1	TGTGCCAGCTCACCACGGACAGGGCCCGAAGAGACCCAGTACTTC	CASSPRTGPEETQYF
TRBV7-3	TRBJ2-5	-	TRBD1	TGTGCCAGCAGCTTACAGGGGGCCGGGGAGACCCAGTACTTC	CASSLQGAGETQYF
TRBV30	TRBJ2-7	-	TRBD2	TGTGCCTGGAGGACCCGCGGGAGCTCCTACGAGCAGTACTTC	CAWRTRGSSYEQYF
TRBV6-5	TRBJ1-1	-	-	TGTGCCAGCAGTTACGGGATGGGTGGGCAGTCTGAAGCTTTCTTT	CASSYGMGGQSEAFF
TRBV7-6	TRBJ2-2	-	-	TGTGCCAGCAGCTTAGAGGCGTCTAACACCGGGGAGCTGTTTTTT	CASSLEASNTGELFF
TRBV2	TRBJ2-7	-	TRBD2	TGTGCCAGCAGGGCGTGGACTAGCGAGCACGAGCAGTACTTC	CASRAWTSEHEQYF
TRBV7-9	TRBJ2-1	-	-	TGTGCCAGCAGCGTCGGGGGAAACTACAATGAGCAGTTCTTC	CASSVGGNYNEQFF
TRBV27	TRBJ2-7	-	-	TGTGCCAGCTGGGTCGGGCTAGTCGGATACGAGCAGTACTTC	CASWVGLVGYEQYF
TRBV5-6	TRBJ2-1	once	TRBD1	TGTGCCAGCAGCTCCGGGACAGGGATTAATGAGCAGTTCTTC	CASSSGTGINEQFF
TRBV29-1	TRBJ2-1	-	-	TGCAGCGTGGTGGCCCCTGAGCAGTTCTTC	CSVVAPEQFF
TRBV18	TRBJ1-4	-	-	TGTGCCAGCTCACCACCGACGGCAGGTGGCGAAAAACTGTTTTTT	CASSPPTAGGEKLFF
TRBV25-1	TRBJ2-5	-	TRBD1	TGTGCCAGCAGTGGGCACCGGGACAGGGACGAAGAGACCCAGTACTTC	CASSGHRDRDEETQYF
TRBV21-1	TRBJ2-7	many	-	TGTGCCAGCAGCGCCGGGGATTACTGGGACTACGAGCAGTACTTC	CASSAGDYWDYEQYF
TRBV18	TRBJ1-1	-	-	TGTGCCAGCTCACCAGGGGGCGAAACTGAAGCTTTCTTT	CASSPGGETEAFF